This entry is about one T cell receptor (beta chain). The antigen it binds to is not known. No per-base quality is available; no much larger clone lies one base away. The junction shows trimming of 3 bases on V and 7 bases on J, plus 22 bases between the germline ends. The germline V gene specifies SGDLS as CDR1 and YYNGEE as CDR2. The CDR3, from cysteine to phenylalanine, totals 17 residues. Only the CDR3 DNA stays, 51 bases, in frame from base 1. The cohort consisted of 600 to 700 healthy bone marrow donors. Cohort members were all nominally healthy when sampled, although unrecorded immune exposures were likely present. The donor was CMV seronegative and belonged to the group of more than 300 seronegative cohort members. Every donor gave a peripheral blood sample, and the peripheral blood mononuclear cells from that sample were used for TCR beta sequencing. The Qiagen DNeasy Blood Extraction Kit was used to extract genomic DNA from the blood cell samples.

This sample was included in a study of cytomegalovirus exposure and HLA in healthy donors (TCRdb year 2017). About the investigation overall: An earlier analysis of roughly 630 of the donors reported 250 to 350 Gb of sequence data and roughly 110 million unique TCR beta sequences from some 180 million T cells. An early release that covered some 640 HLA-typed donors contained approximately 300 gigabases of sequencing data and roughly 84 million unique TCR sequences. Among the roughly 390 genotyped donors, under 90% belonged to the genetic ancestry cluster associated with self-reported Caucasian donors. The aim of the study was to test whether cataloging public T cell receptors could identify signatures of past pathogen exposure. The study used immunosequencing to profile the T cell repertoires of more than 650 subjects and linked those repertoires to cytomegalovirus serostatus. A separate validation cohort of over a hundred different subjects was used in addition to the roughly 700-subject first cohort. High-throughput TCR immunosequencing, statistical association of individual TCRs with disease status, and machine learning were combined to predict cytomegalovirus infection status. In a later analysis, previously published TCR beta repertoires from about 670 donors were re-analyzed and high-resolution HLA genotyping was added so that TCR occurrence patterns could be studied. Rather than using new phenotypic data, the later analysis identified candidate immune exposures from TCR beta sequences and from how often those sequences occurred across donors. To decide whether each TCR beta V gene segment behaved as functional or pseudogenic, an earlier analysis of approximately 600 of the donors relied on high-throughput TCR beta sequencing. Donor age, sex, ethnicity and CMV serostatus were compiled alongside the repertoire data. A later genetic analysis used genome-wide SNP genotypes for about 65% of the roughly 670 donors, treating that subset as a discovery cohort. All discovery cohort repertoires had been generated using a single sequencing platform. Both class I and class II loci were covered by HLA typing, at four-digit resolution. The number of donors typed differed by locus, with about 629-630 for A, B, C, DRB1 and DQB1, 522 for DQA1, 600 to 610 for DPA1, and some 450 for DPB1. Four or five DR-DQ haplotypes were handled as single units for association and clustering because linkage in the cohort was strong. Across approximately 400 genotyped donors of the cohort, an average of roughly 200,000 unique TCR beta nucleotide sequences per donor were sequenced, and roughly 20% of those sequences were non-productive. Points the paper makes about the study in general: A few of the identified cytomegalovirus-associated TCR beta chains were confirmed in vitro to be specific for cytomegalovirus antigens. A later analysis associated around 16,000 TCR beta sequences with specific HLA alleles at a false discovery rate of 0.05. A later genetic analysis reported fewer N-insertions in productive TCRs among donors in an Asian-associated ancestry cluster than the approximately 670-donor mean. Several of the top co-occurrence clusters appeared to be linked to parvovirus B19, influenza, CMV and Epstein-Barr virus, according to a later analysis. In a later analysis, HLA-associated TCR beta chains showed more clonal expansion and lower generation probabilities than non-associated chains that were equally common. A further reported finding was that TCR beta sequences accurately predicted the HLA-A and HLA-B alleles for most subjects in the first cohort. CMV serostatus was the only immune exposure information available for the cohort. The cohort was sequenced for TCR beta chains only, and without alpha or paired-chain data the features that could be detected were limited. Strong co-occurrence of HLA alleles, especially DR and DQ, made assigning TCR associations to individual alleles difficult. In an earlier analysis of about 540 of the donors, most TCR beta V segments were observed in productive rearrangements about 90% or about 30% of the time, broadly matching IMGT annotations. Most CMV-associated TCR beta chains appeared to be HLA-restricted in a later analysis, and the HLA associations seemed to be driven largely by CMV exposure. Some IMGT-functional V segments, including TRBV6-2 and TRBV6-3, could not be distinguished by the 87-base-pair reads and were therefore excluded. A cluster of highly shared sequence variants was judged likely to represent a technical artifact of the sequencing pipeline. Most TCR sequences were seen in very few donors, while some public TCRs were found in many individuals. Cytomegalovirus status was reported to be diagnosed by the classifier with high specificity and sensitivity in both the original and validation cohorts. An association between a missense DCLRE1C variant and V-gene and J-gene trimming of TCR beta chains was found in a later genetic analysis and replicated in an independent cohort. The authors suggested that the approach could potentially be extended to other disease states and immunological phenotypes. Because HLA typing was missing for some donors at each locus, association tests included only the typed subset. The study listed 150 to 200 TCR beta chains as associated with cytomegalovirus. Roughly uniform sequencing depth across donors was assumed in presence/absence analyses, although this assumption may not hold. Roughly 17 rarely observed V segments, including chromosome 9 orphons, were excluded from the earlier analysis of about 600 of the donors because counts were too low. According to a later analysis, TCR association rates differed among HLA loci, with DRB1 alleles showing the most associated TCRs and HLA-C alleles showing the fewest. Linkage disequilibrium might explain the correlated functional status among segregating V segments, but an unknown experimental factor could not be ruled out.

Libraries were built with the immunoSEQ multiplex PCR assay. For the multiplex PCR, a mixture combining 60 forward primers for TCR Vbeta segments and 13 reverse primers for TCR Jbeta segments was used. A multiplex PCR assay on genomic DNA amplified the CDR3 region of rearranged TCR beta genes. The Illumina HiSeq System was used to sequence the amplified TCR beta libraries as 87-base-pair reads. As for the authors' bioinformatics: A later analysis counted 75 million to 100 million unique TCR beta chains across the approximately 700 repertoires, and 10 million to 12 million of these chains were shared by at least two donors. Raw reads were error-corrected and collapsed into unique sequences by a nearest-neighbor algorithm in which closely related sequences were merged to remove PCR and sequencing errors. V, D and J gene segments were assigned by aligning CDR3 sequences to IMGT reference sequences. Each retained sequence needed at least a six-nucleotide match to both a V gene segment and a J gene segment. Rearrangements were called productive when the CDR3 lacked stop codons and stayed in frame with V and J; all others were non-productive. CDR3 was defined by IMGT convention, running from the second conserved V-encoded cysteine to the conserved J-encoded phenylalanine. The earlier analysis of about 500 of the donors excluded sequences that lacked an unambiguous match to a single V gene segment. An earlier analysis of approximately 590 of the donors classified V segments as functional when productive rearrangements were above 56.7% and as segregating when the standard deviation between donors was above 5%. A statistical classification framework was built for diagnosing cytomegalovirus status from the catalog of TCR beta chain sequences. In a later analysis, TCR nucleotide sequences were compared against IMGT/GENE-DB human TR gene sequences so that V and J genes could be assigned. Using the TCRdist pipeline, a later analysis assigned CDR3 sequences along with most-parsimonious VDJ recombination scenarios. In a later analysis, each TCR beta chain was defined by its CDR3 amino acid sequence together with its V-gene family, and reads lacking a unique V-gene family were excluded. In a later analysis, around 650 highly shared, low-generation-probability nucleotide sequences were removed to address suspected cross-contamination and a sequencing artifact. In a later analysis, a clonal expansion index was calculated for each public chain from normalized within-repertoire ranks of inferred template counts. In a later analysis, generation probabilities were computed with a VDJ recombination model fitted to out-of-frame rearrangements, and the resulting probabilities were checked against IGoR. In a later analysis, TCR-TCR, TCR-HLA and TCR-CMV co-occurrence was scored with hypergeometric tests, and a repertoire-size bias correction was applied to TCR pairs. False discovery rates were estimated in a later analysis by permuting HLA or CMV assignments 20 times. In a later analysis, co-occurring TCRs were grouped with DBSCAN, and TCRdist sequence similarity was added when clustering was performed within HLA-allele-positive subsets. Repertoires with fewer than 30,000 or more than 120,000 public chains were left out of co-occurrence clustering, as were five repertoires with anomalous nucleotide sharing. TCRdb mirrors the immuneACCESS table, restricted to in-frame sequences. Some clones are absent from its copies; in checked studies, under half trace to an unresolved V gene, and the reason for the others is unknown. That table furnishes V, J and clone size, whereas the DNA furnished D and trimming. This sample has some 90,000 clones in its table, and over 70% of those were observed once. The ten biggest clones cover about 2.9% of the sample.

This receptor was taken from a man aged 35-49 years in good health and CMV-seronegative. Material for sequencing was PBMCs. The V and J segments used are TRBV9 and TRBJ2-2; possibly the D gene is TRBD1, per 9 matching bases. The nucleotides are TGTGCCAGCAGCGCCCGGGAGGGGGGACAGGGTGACGGGGAGCTGTTTTTT. Its product reads: CASSAREGGQGDGELFF.